Shown below are 31 T cell receptor beta chains from a single sample sequenced in a study of blood T cells in healthy people across ages. The second PCR ran roughly 6 to 12 cycles with a sample-barcoded 5' primer and J-beta primers. One entry per CDR3 protein results from TCRdb running MiXCR on the 5' RACE reads. This table has 1.6 million or so distinct CDR3 sequences, about 35% appearing once. What was sequenced was blood. The receptors come from a woman aged 30 to 39 in good health.

The V and J genes are TRBV28 and TRBJ2-7, with TRBD1 as a possible D gene (5 bases). Germline lookup yields CDR1 MDHEN and CDR2 SYDVKM. The CDR3 sequence is 14 residues long. V lost 8 bases to trimming and J lost 4 bases, with 18 bases between them. The CDR3 DNA is TGTGCCAGCTCTATGGGGCCGAATGGGTACGAGCAGTACTTC. The encoded protein is CASSMGPNGYEQYF.

The sample holds many counts of this clonotype. J is TRBJ1-6 and V is TRBV7-2; 7 positions agree with TRBD1. The CDR3 has 14 residues. Losses at the gene ends were 4 bases for V and 6 bases for J; bases not matched to a gene: 3. Germline loops: CDR1 SGHTA, CDR2 FQGNSA. As DNA, the CDR3 is TGTGCCAGCAGCTACAGGGGAAGTAATTCACCCCTCCACTTT. Translation: CASSYRGSNSPLHF.

Concerning this clonotype: A read error may produce the germline difference seen at one junction end. The V gene is TRBV12-3 or TRBV12-4, the J gene TRBJ1-2, with D tentatively TRBD1 (5 bases). The CDR3 length is 12 residues. CDR3 sequence: CGSSTSGLGYTF. CDR3 sequence (DNA): TGTGGCAGCAGTACCTCAGGGCTTGGCTACACCTTC.

In regard to this clonotype: Relative to the germline gene, one junction end is altered; a read error may explain this. This chain links TRBV27 with TRBJ2-7; 9 bases map to TRBD2. Germline loops: CDR1 MNHEY, CDR2 SMNVEV (reference sequence). There are 14 residues in the CDR3. CDR3 DNA: TGTGGCAGCAGTTTAGCGGGAGCGGTCTACGAGCAGTACTTC. This sequence encodes CGSSLAGAVYEQYF.

This clonotype occurred a few times. This rearrangement joins TRBV12-3 or TRBV12-4 to TRBJ1-1, with 9 bases that match TRBD1. V lost 6 bases and J lost 9; bases outside the gene matches: 5. This CDR3 is 12 amino acids long. CDR3 region: CASRDRGRKAFF. The DNA of the CDR3 is TGTGCCAGCAGAGACAGGGGGAGAAAAGCTTTCTTT.

This clonotype was recorded at least ten times. The chain joins TRBV5-5 to TRBJ2-7; D is unresolved. With 5 bases removed from V and 3 bases from J, the gap between germline ends came to 12 bases. CDR1 SGHKS and CDR2 YYEKEE come from the germline V gene (reference sequence). The CDR3 contains 13 residues. The CDR3 DNA sequence: TGTGCCAGCAGTTCCGACACAATCTACGAGCAGTACTTC. Its translation is CASSSDTIYEQYF.

The rearrangement links TRBV5-6 to TRBJ1-1; D gene unclear. CDR3 length: 15 amino acids. V was clipped by 1 base and J by 1 base, with 11 bases between them. Germline CDR1 SGHDT, CDR2 YYEEEE. CDR3 coding DNA: TGTGCCAGCAGCTTGAACTATCGGACGAACACTGAAGCTTTCTTT. The encoded protein is CASSLNYRTNTEAFF.

CDR3 nucleotides: TGTGCCAGCAGTTCCGGACTAGCGGTGTGCAATGAGCAGTTCTTC. Translated, it gives CASSSGLAVCNEQFF. The gene calls are TRBV6-6 and TRBJ2-1; 10 nucleotides agree with TRBD2. CDR1 MNHNY and CDR2 SVGAGI come from the germline V gene (reference sequence). CDR3 length equals 15 residues. Trimming removed 4 bases from V and 6 bases from J; junction bases left unmatched: 6.

This clonotype was detected only a few times. The junction and the germline gene differ at one end; a read error may be behind it. This chain uses TRBV19 with TRBJ2-1; 8 positions match TRBD1. This CDR3 is built from 16 residues. The germline V gene has CDR1 LNHDA and CDR2 SQIVND (reference sequence). The CDR3 here is CASSIARQGPYNEQFF. CDR3 in DNA: TGTGCCAGTAGTATAGCCCGACAGGGGCCCTATAATGAGCAGTTCTTC.

The chain links TRBV11-3 to TRBJ2-5; 8 nucleotides agree with TRBD2. V gave up 5 bases and J gave up 5 bases; unmatched junction bases: 10. CDR1 SGHNT and CDR2 YENEEA come from the germline V gene. The CDR3 extends over 15 amino acids. CDR3 bases: TGTGCCAGCAGCGGGAGGAGCGGGGGTACGGAGACCCAGTACTTC. The encoded protein is CASSGRSGGTETQYF.

Only a few counts were recorded for this clonotype. The chain uses TRBV9 and TRBJ1-1; the D gene is possibly TRBD1 (5 bases). CDR1 and CDR2 from the germline V gene are SGDLS and YYNGEE. V was shortened by 0 bases and J by 1 base, with 16 bases between the two germline ends. The CDR3 totals 17 residues. CDR3 DNA: TGTGCCAGCAGCGTAGCATCTCCGGGGGAAGGGAACACTGAAGCTTTCTTT. It yields the protein CASSVASPGEGNTEAFF.

V gene TRBV6-1 combines with J gene TRBJ2-5; 12 positions agree with TRBD2. The ends lost 4 bases at V and 9 bases at J; junction bases unmatched: 9. The V gene's germline CDR1 is MNHNS and CDR2 SASEGT. The CDR3 has 15 residues. The CDR3 DNA is TGTGCCAGCAGTGGGACTAGCGGGGCCTTCTCCTCCCAGTACTTC. This translates into CASSGTSGAFSSQYF.

The chain recombines TRBV28 with TRBJ2-1; D is unresolved. This CDR3 spans 10 amino acids. Germline V gives CDR1 MDHEN, CDR2 SYDVKM. The V and J ends lost 8 bases and 7 bases respectively, with 6 bases between them. The CDR3 DNA follows: TGTGCCAGCCCAAGGAATGAGCAGTTCTTC. It codes for CASPRNEQFF.

This clonotype was picked up a small number of times. This chain joins TRBV11-2 and TRBJ2-3; D perhaps matches TRBD1 (6 bases). Trimming took 6 bases from V and 7 from J, leaving 11 bases between them. Germline V gives CDR1 SGHAT, CDR2 FQNNGV. The CDR3 spans 12 residues. DNA of the CDR3: TGTGCCAGCAGGTGGACAGCTAATACGCAGTATTTT. It encodes CASRWTANTQYF.

This chain links TRBV20-1 with TRBJ2-7; weak D call: TRBD2 (6 bases). In germline, CDR1 is DFQATT, CDR2 SNEGSKA (reference sequence). This CDR3 comprises 14 residues. Trimming left V 0 bases short and J 1 base short, with 10 bases between. The CDR3 loop reads CSARDRGFSYEQYF. The CDR3 DNA is TGCAGTGCTAGAGATCGGGGGTTTTCCTACGAGCAGTACTTC.

The chain couples TRBV7-9 to TRBJ2-3; 8 bases fit TRBD2. The ends lost 6 bases at V and 0 bases at J; junction bases unmatched: 5. In germline, CDR1 is SEHNR, CDR2 FQNEAQ (reference sequence). The CDR3 totals 15 residues. CDR3 sequence: CASRKLAASTDTQYF. In nucleotides, the CDR3 is TGTGCCAGCAGAAAACTAGCGGCCAGCACAGATACGCAGTATTTT.

This sequence joins TRBV20-1 and TRBJ2-1; D is perhaps TRBD1 (6 bases). The CDR3 loop spans 12 amino acids. Germline CDR1 is DFQATT and CDR2 is SNEGSKA (reference sequence). With 6 bases removed from V and 6 bases from J, the gap between germline ends came to 12 bases. CDR3 sequence: CSAGAGVNEQFF. The CDR3 DNA reads as TGCAGTGCGGGGGCAGGGGTCAATGAGCAGTTCTTC.

This clonotype was detected only once. The chain couples TRBV29-1 to TRBJ2-7; D might be TRBD2 (5 bases). The CDR3 sequence is 17 residues long. Germline V gene sequence: CDR1 SQVTM, CDR2 ANQGSEA. The V and J ends lost 1 base and 0 bases respectively, with 19 bases between them. The DNA for the CDR3 is TGCAGCGTTGAAGGTGTTAGGCGCTCTAGCCACTCCTACGAGCAGTACTTC. Amino acids: CSVEGVRRSSHSYEQYF.

This clonotype was observed a handful of times. This sequence joins TRBV5-1 and TRBJ2-7; 9 bases agree with TRBD1. The length of the CDR3 is 15 residues. CDR1 and CDR2 (germline): SGHRS, YFSETQ. J was trimmed by 5 bases and V by 3 bases; bases with no gene match: 9. The CDR3: CASSSTGGRLDEQYF. In DNA, the CDR3 is TGCGCCAGCAGCTCGACAGGGGGTCGCCTGGACGAGCAGTACTTC.

As concerns this clonotype: Just one base apart from a much larger clone, this may be a read error. The V and J genes are TRBV12-3 or TRBV12-4 and TRBJ1-1, with no clear D. CDR3 length: 15 amino acids. This CDR3 reads CASSPSAAIMGEAVF. The CDR3 DNA follows: TGTGCCAGCAGTCCCAGTGCAGCTATCATGGGTGAAGCTGTCTTT.

This clonotype has more than one count but fewer than ten. This chain connects TRBV20-1 to TRBJ2-7; D tentatively reads TRBD1 or TRBD2 (5 bases each). Trimming removed 2 bases from V and 4 bases from J, with 9 bases in between. The germline V gene encodes CDR1 DFQATT and CDR2 SNEGSKA (reference sequence). CDR3 length: 12 residues. The CDR3 reads CSARNEGYEQYF. CDR3 in DNA: TGCAGTGCTAGAAACGAGGGGTACGAGCAGTACTTC.

In this sample, this clonotype turned up many times. The chain combines TRBV25-1 with TRBJ2-7; the match to TRBD1 covers 7 bases. V trimming: 8 bases; J trimming: 6 bases; junction bases outside the gene matches: 4. The CDR3 sequence is 11 residues long. Germline V gene data show CDR1 as MGHDK and CDR2 as SYGVNS. CDR3 residues: CASQQGSEQYF. CDR3 DNA: TGTGCCAGCCAACAGGGGAGCGAGCAGTACTTC.

Regarding this clonotype: The junction shows a germline mismatch at one end, possibly a read error. This chain links TRBV7-3 with TRBJ1-1; D remains ambiguous. Germline CDR1 SGHTA, CDR2 FQGTGA. This CDR3 is 13 amino acids long. In DNA form, the CDR3 reads TGTGCCAGCAGCTTAAACAGCAACACTGGAGCTTTCTTT. Protein product: CASSLNSNTGAFF.

The rearrangement uses TRBV27 and TRBJ1-2; a possible D gene is TRBD1 (5 bases). Germline V gene lookup returns CDR1 MNHEY and CDR2 SMNVEV (reference sequence). The ends were cut back, 6 bases at V and 3 bases at J, with 14 bases in the middle. CDR3 length: 14 residues. Here the CDR3 reads CASRQAWTDYGYTF. The CDR3 DNA is TGTGCCAGCAGACAGGCCTGGACCGACTATGGCTACACCTTC.

This clonotype was seen a single time. The J gene is TRBJ2-2, the V gene TRBV15, with TRBD1 as a possible D gene (5 bases). There are 17 residues in the CDR3. Germline V gene data show CDR1 as LNHNV and CDR2 as YYDKDF (reference sequence). Trimming took 5 bases from V and 6 from J, leaving 22 bases between them. CDR3 sequence: CATSSYGARGSAGELFF. The CDR3 nucleotides are TGTGCCACCAGCTCTTATGGGGCACGCGGTTCGGCCGGGGAGCTGTTTTTT.

The CDR3 DNA reads as TGTGCCAGCCTAGCCCTGGGCGGGAACTACAATGAGCAGTTCTTC. It encodes CASLALGGNYNEQFF. V gene TRBV19 combines with J gene TRBJ2-1; maybe TRBD2 (6 bases). With 9 bases removed from V and 3 bases from J, the gap between germline ends came to 18 bases. CDR3 length: 15 amino acids. In germline, CDR1 is LNHDA, CDR2 SQIVND (reference sequence).

As regards this clonotype: Given a much more abundant clone one base away, this may be a read error. This chain connects TRBV28 to TRBJ2-4; maybe TRBD2 (7 bases). The closer fit of TRBJ2-5 to the DNA end suggests the J call may be wrong. In germline, CDR1 is MDHEN, CDR2 SYDVKM. This CDR3 is built from 15 residues. This chain's CDR3 is CASSPAGRGQGTQYF. CDR3 DNA sequence: TGTGCCAGCAGTCCAGCGGGAAGGGGACAAGGGACCCAGTACTTC.

The chain is built from TRBV6-5 and TRBJ1-2; tentative D call: TRBD1 (5 bases). V gave up 2 bases and J gave up 6 bases, with 13 bases separating them. The germline V gene has CDR1 MNHEY and CDR2 SVGAGI. There are 14 residues in the CDR3. Here the CDR3 reads CASSYRPGLDGYTF. The CDR3 bases are TGTGCCAGCAGTTACCGTCCAGGGTTGGATGGCTACACCTTC.

This clonotype was counted a few times. The chain recombines TRBV7-2 with TRBJ2-1, with D perhaps assigned TRBD1 or TRBD2 (6 bases each). Trimming pared 7 bases from V and 9 bases from J, leaving 22 bases between. The germline V gene encodes CDR1 SGHTA and CDR2 FQGNSA. This CDR3 spans 15 amino acids. The CDR3 DNA reads as TGTGCCAGCATCTCGGCGGGACAAGGGTCTGGTGAGCAGTTCTTC. Its translation: CASISAGQGSGEQFF.

In this sample, this clonotype turned up a few times. This rearrangement joins TRBV28 to TRBJ2-7, with D perhaps being TRBD1 or TRBD2 (7 bases each). The CDR3 totals 15 residues. Germline CDR1 is MDHEN and CDR2 is SYDVKM. V gave up 5 bases and J gave up 3 bases, with 17 bases separating them. The CDR3: CASSPSGRGHYEQYF. The CDR3 region has the DNA TGTGCCAGCAGTCCCTCGGGGAGGGGGCACTACGAGCAGTACTTC.

The J gene is TRBJ1-2, the V gene TRBV3-1; TRBD1 might be the D (5 bases). CDR1 and CDR2 from the germline V gene are LGHDT and YNNKEL (reference sequence). Between the trimmed V and J ends, which lost 4 bases and 6 bases, there was a span of 24 bases. This CDR3 is 17 amino acids long. The CDR3 protein is CASSPLRDVSPKDGYTF. DNA of the CDR3: TGTGCCAGCAGCCCGCTCCGGGACGTCTCACCTAAGGATGGCTACACCTTC. Combining the CDR3 with reference TRBV3-1 and TRBJ1-2 gives the whole variable domain DTAVSQTPKYLVTQMGNDKSIKCEQNLGHDTMYWYKQDSKKFLKIMFSYNNKELIINETVPNRFSPKSPDKAHLNLHINSLELGDSAVYFCASSPLRDVSPKDGYTFGSGTRLTVV.